The subject of this entry is one T cell receptor (beta chain). This receptor's antigen is unknown. A roughly 2.6 ml peripheral blood sample was drawn into PAXgene tubes per donor and stored at -80°C. Without T cell sorting, total RNA was isolated from whole blood using the PAXgene blood miRNA kit on an automated QIAcube. Peripheral blood from monozygotic twin pairs concordant or discordant for inflammatory bowel disease was subjected to deep TCRalpha and TCRbeta repertoire profiling with unique molecular barcoding. Smoking habits were recorded for all twin pairs, and each individual was classified as a current, former or never smoker. The data originate from a study of monozygotic twins with inflammatory bowel disease (dated by TCRdb to the late 2010s). For the wider study: A total of 28 monozygotic twin pairs were included in the full study, comprising nine German pairs (four IBD-concordant, five IBD-discordant) and 19 IBD-discordant Danish pairs. Each individual had, on average, about 151 000 unique TCRalpha sequences and 181 000 unique TCRbeta sequences available for analysis. The search for disease-associated traits relied mainly on comparing, within discordant pairs, IBD patients with their genetically identical healthy co-twins. The paper as a whole reports these results and caveats: The analysis was unable to tell apart different T cell subtypes. TCRbeta repertoire diversity, by inverse Simpson index, was decreased in IBD patients compared with their healthy co-twins. Because patients were on differing immunosuppressive treatments, the repertoires may have picked up extra background noise and inter-individual variability. Concordant and discordant twins showed no difference in repertoire similarity, possibly because of limited statistical power. IBD patients shared fewer clonotypes with other individuals than healthy twins did, most markedly in patients showing signs of disease activity. No single strong signal or clonotype linked to IBD turned up in the results, so the idea that one exists was not supported.

The germline V gene encodes CDR1 SGHTA and CDR2 FQGNSA. From the cysteine up to the phenylalanine, the CDR3 has a length of 16 residues. The record lacks a DNA sequence. Libraries were prepared through 5' RACE. Preparation of each TCR library used about 4,000 ng of total RNA. For each sample, cDNA synthesis with SMARTScribe reverse transcriptase was split into eight separate reactions. During cDNA synthesis, template switching introduced unique molecular identifiers that contained a 6-nucleotide sample barcode. Two nested PCRs of roughly 16 and 10 cycles amplified the TCRalpha and TCRbeta cDNA, and bead purification followed each PCR. Before amplification, the cDNA was treated with uracil DNA-glycosylase and purified using the QIAquick PCR purification kit. The second PCR was the step at which Illumina TruSeq-compatible adapters and sample-specific barcodes were added. TapeStation and Qubit were used to check library quality and concentration, and 5 ng of each library went into the pool. Sequencing of pooled libraries was carried out on an Illumina HiSeq2500 single-index Rapid Run using 2 x 100 bp reads and custom sequencing primers. Per the source publication's procedure: UMI-based consensus assembly with MiGEC version 1.2.6 was used to correct PCR and sequencing errors. MiXCR version 2.1.1 was used to carry out V(D)J alignment, clonotype assembly and CDR3 extraction. To normalise gene usage, clonotype sharing and MAIT/NKT TCR abundance, the analysis used the top 1000, 10 000 and 20 000 clonotypes per sample. After downsampling to 27 000 UMIs, diversity was calculated as the inverse Simpson index using the vegan R package. Paired Mann-Whitney U tests were applied to discordant twin pairs, with Benjamini-Hochberg correction for multiple testing. TCRdb reprocessed the reads; each CDR3 protein sequence makes one entry, and DNA is unavailable. These V and J calls are TCRdb output, not the study's own analysis. The sample table gives 420,000 or so distinct CDR3 sequences. The ten largest clones take up around 2.4% of the sample.

Here the chain combines TRBV7-2 and TRBJ2-3; TCRdb indicates TRBD1, and absent DNA this call remains unverified. The source of this sequence is a human donor with ulcerative colitis or Crohn's disease, or a healthy co-twin of an affected twin (not recorded which). The sequenced sample consisted of blood. The CDR3 protein: CASSLEFGRGTDTQYF. Beyond the CDR3, the reference TRBV7-2 and TRBJ2-3 genes provide the residues; the full variable domain reads: GAGVSQSPSNKVTEKGKDVELRCDPISGHTALYWYRQSLGQGLEFLIYFQGNSAPDKSGLPSDRFSAERTGGSVSTLTIQRTQQEDSAVYLCASSLEFGRGTDTQYFGPGTRLTVL.